This T cell receptor beta chain is from a study of blood T cell repertoires in COVID-19. About the research overall: Whether acute or convalescent, the COVID-19 samples came from the United States, Italy and Spain. Sample material is recorded as cDNA or gDNA derived from T cells, B-cell-depleted T cells, or PBMCs.

Looked up from germline, CDR1 is SQVTM and CDR2 is ANQGSEA. This CDR3 has 14 residues. Trimming cost V 7 bases and J 1 base; bases outside gene matches: 9. Per the original methods: Estimation of nucleated cell counts was performed using reference gene primer amplification. Libraries were prepared by immunoSEQ multiplex PCR; TCRdb keeps only in-frame clonotypes and omits some of them. V, J and clone size were drawn from that table, and D and trimming were deduced from the DNA. The sample includes around 160,000 clones, roughly nine tenths of them seen just once. Seattle patients were enrolled during active infection and followed longitudinally.

The sequenced sample consisted of peripheral blood. The chain couples TRBV29-1 to TRBJ2-7; 8 bases fit TRBD2. The origin of this receptor is a young man with COVID-19, enrolled during active disease. CDR3 protein: CSAAGTRGSYEQYF. CDR3 coding DNA: TGCAGCGCCGCGGGGACTAGGGGGTCCTACGAGCAGTACTTC.